This T cell receptor (beta chain) is drawn from a study of blood T cell repertoires in COVID-19. On the study more broadly: Samples of COVID-19 (acute and convalescent) were obtained from the United States, Italy and Spain. The analysed material was cDNA or gDNA that came from T cells, B-cell-depleted T cells, or PBMCs.

Original handling: Scientists estimated how many nucleated cells there were by amplifying reference gene primers. Some clones are missing from TCRdb's copy, which holds only in-frame ones; the method was immunoSEQ multiplex PCR. That table is the source of V, J and clone size, and D and trimming were worked out from the DNA. The sample comprises roughly 200,000 clones, around 87% of which are singletons, and approximately 6% rests with the top ten. This clone was observed a few times. V gave up 4 bases and J gave up 1 base, with 5 bases separating them. The V gene's germline CDR1 is SGHNT and CDR2 YYREEE (reference sequence). This CDR3 is built from 12 residues.

The sequence was collected from a man aged 55 to 70 who had recovered from COVID-19. Sequencing was carried out using peripheral blood. The rearrangement uses TRBV5-4 and TRBJ1-2; no firm D call. The CDR3 coding sequence is TGTGCCAGCAGCCAGGATAACTATGGCTACACCTTC. As protein: CASSQDNYGYTF.